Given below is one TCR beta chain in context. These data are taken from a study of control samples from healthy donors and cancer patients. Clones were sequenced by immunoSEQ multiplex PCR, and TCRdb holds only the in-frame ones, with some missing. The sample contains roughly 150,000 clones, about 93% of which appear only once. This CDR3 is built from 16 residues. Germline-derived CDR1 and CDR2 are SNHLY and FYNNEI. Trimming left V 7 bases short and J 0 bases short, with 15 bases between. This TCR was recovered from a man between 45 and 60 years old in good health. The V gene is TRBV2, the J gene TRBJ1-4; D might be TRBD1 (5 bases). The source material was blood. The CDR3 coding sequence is TGTGCCAGCACCCTGGGACCTGGGGCAACTAATGAAAAACTGTTTTTT. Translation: CASTLGPGATNEKLFF.